One TCR beta chain is described in this entry. Its matching antigen is unknown. Germline CDR1 and CDR2: SSHAT and FNYEAQ (reference sequence). This CDR3 has 14 amino acids. This specimen belongs to a study of CD8+ T cells in alopecia areata. In the study overall: The drug, oral tofacitinib, was given to treated patients at 5 to 10 mg twice daily. Treatment with tofacitinib (6 to 18 months) was followed by 6 months off drug.

The study, taken as a whole, reports: For lesional scalp, especially alopecia totalis/universalis, clonality was higher than in normal scalp.

Those with alopecia areata gave lesional scalp punch biopsies and peripheral blood. In each case, RNA was isolated and then reverse transcribed into cDNA as the sequencing template. Profiling relied on immunoSEQ multiplex PCR, and the TCRdb table lists in-frame clones only, not all of them. Of about 11,000 clones listed, roughly 62% are singletons. Sequences were derived from skin, sampled at week 0. This receptor was obtained from a human donor with alopecia areata. J is TRBJ1-1 and V is TRBV7-7; a weak D match, TRBD1 (6 bases). In nucleotides, the CDR3 is TGTGCTAGCCGGGGGGTAGGGGGGAACACTGAAGCTTTCTTT. It specifies CASRGVGGNTEAFF.